These T cell receptor beta chains were read from a single sample in a study of shared clonotypes between healthy human individuals. Profiling relied on immunoSEQ multiplex PCR, and the TCRdb table lists in-frame clones only, not all of them. The sample has about 110,000 clones, over 65% seen once. The sample consisted of memory CD8+ T cells sorted from blood. The receptors derive from a woman aged 30 to 39 in good health. CDR3s include the opening cysteine and the closing phenylalanine or tryptophan. Each record gives: clone size, V gene, D gene, J gene, CDR3 DNA, CDR3 protein. A D gene is named only where the DNA matches it firmly. A row's size may be missing; if present it is once, few, many or a size class.

clone size: once; V gene: TRBV5-1; D gene: -; J gene: TRBJ2-7; CDR3 DNA: TGCGCCAGCAGCGCCTCGACCTACGAGCAGTACTTC; CDR3 protein: CASSASTYEQYF
clone size: -; V gene: TRBV14; D gene: TRBD1; J gene: TRBJ1-1; CDR3 DNA: TGTGCCAGCAGCCCTCCTCGGGACAGGGGGCTTAGCACTGAAGCTTTCTTT; CDR3 protein: CASSPPRDRGLSTEAFF
clone size: -; V gene: TRBV7-9; D gene: TRBD1; J gene: TRBJ2-3; CDR3 DNA: TGTGCCAGCAGCTGGTCCGTTGGACAGGGGGAAGATACGCAGTATTTT; CDR3 protein: CASSWSVGQGEDTQYF
clone size: once; V gene: TRBV7-9; D gene: -; J gene: TRBJ1-1; CDR3 DNA: TGTGCCAGCAGCTTAGCCCCAGAGACTGAAGCTTTCTTT; CDR3 protein: CASSLAPETEAFF
clone size: -; V gene: TRBV5-5; D gene: -; J gene: TRBJ2-7; CDR3 DNA: TGTGCCAGCAGCTTGATGCGTGGGACCTACGAGCAGTACTTC; CDR3 protein: CASSLMRGTYEQYF
clone size: once; V gene: TRBV7-9; D gene: -; J gene: TRBJ1-2; CDR3 DNA: TGTGCCAGCAGCTTAGTACGTCCCGGGGACTATGGCTACACCTTC; CDR3 protein: CASSLVRPGDYGYTF
clone size: -; V gene: TRBV28; D gene: TRBD1; J gene: TRBJ1-5; CDR3 DNA: TGTGCCAGCAGCCCTATTGACAGGGACAATCAGCCCCAGCATTTT; CDR3 protein: CASSPIDRDNQPQHF
clone size: -; V gene: TRBV27; D gene: -; J gene: TRBJ2-1; CDR3 DNA: TGTGCCAGCACCTTTGCTAGGGGCTCCTACAATGAGCAGTTCTTC; CDR3 protein: CASTFARGSYNEQFF
clone size: -; V gene: TRBV2; D gene: -; J gene: TRBJ1-3; CDR3 DNA: TGTGCCAGCAGTGAAGCCCGCTACGGTGGAAACACCATATATTTT; CDR3 protein: CASSEARYGGNTIYF
clone size: -; V gene: TRBV12-5; D gene: -; J gene: TRBJ2-6; CDR3 DNA: TGTGCTAGTGGTGGGAAACCTGCAGGACAAAGTCGGGCCAACGTCCTGACTTTC; CDR3 protein: CASGGKPAGQSRANVLTF
clone size: -; V gene: TRBV7-2; D gene: -; J gene: TRBJ1-1; CDR3 DNA: TGTGCCAGCAGCTCACAGGGCGACACTGAAGCTTTCTTT; CDR3 protein: CASSSQGDTEAFF
clone size: -; V gene: TRBV27; D gene: TRBD2; J gene: TRBJ2-1; CDR3 DNA: TGTGCCAGCAGTTTACTAGCGGGAGGTTTTGTCTCCTACAATGAGCAGTTCTTC; CDR3 protein: CASSLLAGGFVSYNEQFF
clone size: -; V gene: TRBV10-1; D gene: TRBD1; J gene: TRBJ2-3; CDR3 DNA: TGCGCCAGCAGTGAGTCGTGGGACAGGGGAGATACGCAGTATTTT; CDR3 protein: CASSESWDRGDTQYF
clone size: -; V gene: TRBV4-1; D gene: -; J gene: TRBJ2-2; CDR3 DNA: TGCGCCAGCAGCCGGGTCGGTGCGTACGGGGAGCTGTTTTTT; CDR3 protein: CASSRVGAYGELFF
clone size: many; V gene: TRBV6-4; D gene: TRBD1; J gene: TRBJ1-2; CDR3 DNA: TGTGCCAGCAGTGTACGAGGGGGCGCAGAGTATGGCTACACCTTC; CDR3 protein: CASSVRGGAEYGYTF
clone size: few; V gene: TRBV4-1; D gene: -; J gene: TRBJ2-7; CDR3 DNA: TGCGCCAGCAGCCAAGACGAGGGTCTGATCTACGAGCAGTACTTC; CDR3 protein: CASSQDEGLIYEQYF
clone size: -; V gene: TRBV7-7; D gene: TRBD1; J gene: TRBJ2-7; CDR3 DNA: TGTGCCAGCAGCTTGGACAGGGAGCACGAGCAGTACTTC; CDR3 protein: CASSLDREHEQYF
clone size: few; V gene: TRBV25-1; D gene: TRBD2; J gene: TRBJ2-3; CDR3 DNA: TGTGCCAGCGAGAAAGGGGGGACTAGCGGACTTTCGCAGTATTTT; CDR3 protein: CASEKGGTSGLSQYF
clone size: -; V gene: TRBV19; D gene: TRBD1; J gene: TRBJ1-2; CDR3 DNA: TGTGCCAGTATTAGTAGGACAGGACCCTACTATGGCTACACCTTC; CDR3 protein: CASISRTGPYYGYTF
clone size: -; V gene: TRBV2; D gene: -; J gene: TRBJ1-3; CDR3 DNA: TGTGCCAGCAACCTAGAACTGTCAGTTTCTGTCTCTGGAAACACCATATATTTT; CDR3 protein: CASNLELSVSVSGNTIYF